The next 25 T cell receptor beta chains were all read from a single sample in a study of cytomegalovirus exposure and HLA in healthy donors. PCR primers comprised 60 Vbeta and 13 Jbeta primers. Profiled with immunoSEQ multiplex PCR; TCRdb holds only in-frame clones, not every one. The sample includes roughly 200,000 clones, approximately 85% of them seen just once. Sequenced sample: PBMCs. These receptor sequences come from a woman between 35 and 50 years old in good health and CMV-seronegative.

The V gene is TRBV28, the J gene TRBJ1-2, with 7 positions matching TRBD1. Per germline, CDR1 MDHEN and CDR2 SYDVKM. This CDR3 has 13 amino acids. The trim removed 6 bases at V and 4 bases at J, leaving 5 bases unmatched. CDR3 nucleotide sequence: TGTGCCAGCAGCCTGGGACAGATCTATGGCTACACCTTC. Translated: CASSLGQIYGYTF.

On this clone: Germline and junction disagree at one end, which may indicate a read error. The gene calls are TRBV7-2 and TRBJ2-1; 10 nucleotides match TRBD2. The CDR3 runs to 14 residues. The germline V gene encodes CDR1 SGHTA and CDR2 FQGNSA. DNA of the CDR3: TGTGCCAGCAGCTTAGTCGGGACTAGCGCCCTCGTCCTCTTC. It codes for CASSLVGTSALVLF.

The V gene is TRBV15, the J gene TRBJ2-7; 8 bases are shared with TRBD1. Germline V CDR1 and CDR2: LNHNV, YYDKDF (reference sequence). Unmatched junction bases numbered 13, after V lost 5 bases and J lost 4 bases. CDR3 length: 16 amino acids. CDR3 DNA sequence: TGTGCCACCAGCTTTTCCGGACAGGGAAATAGTTACGAGCAGTACTTC. Encoded protein: CATSFSGQGNSYEQYF.

This clone showed up just a few times. This chain connects TRBV11-2 to TRBJ2-1, with D possibly being TRBD2 (6 bases). Germline V gives CDR1 SGHAT, CDR2 FQNNGV. V was trimmed by 5 bases and J by 9 bases, leaving 20 bases between them. The CDR3 covers 15 residues. The CDR3 here is CASSEFGTDSGEQFF. In DNA form, the CDR3 reads TGTGCCAGCAGCGAGTTTGGGACTGATTCCGGTGAGCAGTTCTTC. The whole variable domain, remainder taken from reference TRBV11-2 and TRBJ2-1, is EAGVAQSPRYKIIEKRQSVAFWCNPISGHATLYWYQQILGQGPKLLIQFQNNGVVDDSQLPKDRFSAERLKGVDSTLKIQPAKLEDSAVYLCASSEFGTDSGEQFFGPGTRLTVL.

V and J are TRBV7-8 and TRBJ2-5; maybe TRBD2 (6 bases). Germline CDR1 reads SGHVS; CDR2 reads FQNEAQ. This CDR3 comprises 15 residues. Trimming removed 2 bases at V and 5 bases at J, with 15 bases between. The CDR3 sequence is CASSLRPSVGETQYF. The CDR3 DNA reads as TGTGCCAGCAGCTTAAGACCTAGCGTTGGGGAGACCCAGTACTTC. Using reference TRBV7-8 and TRBJ2-5 for the parts outside the CDR3, the full variable domain is GAGVSQSPRYKVAKRGQDVALRCDPISGHVSLFWYQQALGQGPEFLTYFQNEAQLDKSGLPSDRFFAERPEGSVSTLKIQRTQQEDSAVYLCASSLRPSVGETQYFGPGTRLLVL.

J is TRBJ1-6 and V is TRBV30; D remains unclear. The V and J ends lost 0 bases and 6 bases respectively, with 15 bases between them. The CDR3 consists of 16 residues. CDR1 and CDR2 (germline): GTSNPN, SVGIG (reference sequence). The CDR3 is CAWSVILAGGNSPLHF. DNA for the CDR3: TGTGCCTGGAGTGTAATTTTAGCGGGTGGTAATTCACCCCTCCACTTT.

The chain carries TRBV21-1 and TRBJ1-2; the D call TRBD1 from the table was never checked on the DNA. TRBV21-1 is reported as a pseudogene. This CDR3 is 14 amino acids long. This CDR3 is CASTRRQPNYGYTF. The CDR3 coding sequence is TGTGCCAGCACCCGGAGACAGCCAAACTATGGCTACACCTTC.

J is TRBJ1-4 and V is TRBV5-1, with TRBD1 matching 8 bases. Germline V CDR1 and CDR2: SGHRS, YFSETQ. The CDR3 runs to 14 residues. V trimming: 0 bases; J trimming: 7 bases; junction bases outside the gene matches: 2. As DNA, the CDR3 is TGCGCCAGCAGCTTGGGAGACAGGGGTGAAAAACTGTTTTTT. Its translation is CASSLGDRGEKLFF.

This clone appeared a few times. The chain employs TRBV11-2 and TRBJ2-1; possibly TRBD1 for D (5 bases). Trimming took 4 bases from V and 7 from J, leaving 14 bases between them. The CDR3 runs 14 residues. Looked up from germline, CDR1 is SGHAT and CDR2 is FQNNGV. This chain's CDR3 is CASSSPRGWNEQFF. CDR3 bases: TGTGCCAGCAGCTCCCCAAGGGGATGGAATGAGCAGTTCTTC.

The chain couples TRBV5-1 to TRBJ1-1; 9 nucleotides line up with TRBD1. The CDR3 contains 17 residues. Trimming removed 2 bases from V and 3 bases from J; junction bases left unmatched: 11. Germline V lookup: CDR1 SGHRS, CDR2 YFSETQ. CDR3 nucleotides: TGCGCCAGCAGCTTAGGGACAGGGTGGGATAGAGACACTGAAGCTTTCTTT. It specifies CASSLGTGWDRDTEAFF.

This clone was seen a few times. Relative to the germline gene, one junction end is altered; a read error may explain this. The chain is built from TRBV4-1 and TRBJ1-5; a possible D gene is TRBD1 (5 bases). Germline V gene sequence: CDR1 MGHRA, CDR2 YSYEKL. This CDR3 spans 15 amino acids. In DNA form, the CDR3 reads TGCGCCAGCAGCAAAGAAGGGGAAAGGGGTCAGCCCCAGCATTTT. This translates into CASSKEGERGQPQHF.

This clone was observed a handful of times. The V gene is TRBV7-2, the J gene TRBJ2-5; 14 nucleotides match TRBD2. The V gene's germline CDR1 is SGHTA and CDR2 FQGNSA. CDR3 length equals 16 residues. Losses at the gene ends were 5 bases for V and 5 bases for J; bases not matched to a gene: 7. This CDR3 is CASSLGLAGGSETQYF. The CDR3 DNA reads as TGTGCCAGCAGCCTCGGACTAGCGGGAGGTTCTGAGACCCAGTACTTC.

This clone showed up just once. The V gene is TRBV5-1, the J gene TRBJ2-5; tentatively, D is TRBD2 (6 bases). V lost 4 bases to trimming and J lost 3 bases, with 16 bases between them. CDR1 and CDR2 (germline): SGHRS, YFSETQ. The CDR3 spans 15 residues. The CDR3 region has the DNA TGCGCCAGCAGCCGATATACCGGGACTGAAGAGACCCAGTACTTC. Translation gives CASSRYTGTEETQYF.

This clone was seen once. The chain couples TRBV7-2 to TRBJ2-1, with 8 bases aligning to TRBD2. V was pared by 8 bases and J by 0 bases, with 9 bases of the junction left unmatched. The CDR3 spans 16 residues. Germline-derived CDR1 and CDR2 are SGHTA and FQGNSA. The CDR3 reads CASGNLAGSSYNEQFF. CDR3 nucleotides: TGTGCCAGCGGAAACCTAGCGGGCAGCTCCTACAATGAGCAGTTCTTC.

The CDR3 sequence: CASRGTGTNEQYF. CDR3 bases: TGTGCCAGCAGGGGGACAGGGACCAACGAGCAGTACTTC. The chain carries TRBV27 and TRBJ2-7; 9 nucleotides match TRBD1. The ends lost 6 bases at V and 5 bases at J; junction bases unmatched: 5. The CDR3 runs 13 residues. Looked up from germline, CDR1 is MNHEY and CDR2 is SMNVEV (reference sequence).

The genes are TRBV2 and TRBJ2-5; the D is unclear. V shed 6 bases and J shed 5 bases, with 13 bases lying between them. The CDR3 extends over 13 amino acids. In germline, CDR1 is SNHLY, CDR2 FYNNEI. The CDR3 DNA reads TGTGCCAGCAGACAGACCCTCCAGGAGACCCAGTACTTC. This gives the protein CASRQTLQETQYF.

This rearrangement joins TRBV19 to TRBJ2-7; 11 bases agree with TRBD2. With 4 bases clipped from V and 1 base from J, the junction kept 3 bases outside the gene matches. CDR1 and CDR2 from the germline V gene are LNHDA and SQIVND (reference sequence). The CDR3 spans 15 residues. The CDR3 here is CASSKLAGASYEQYF. The CDR3 DNA is TGTGCCAGTAGTAAACTAGCGGGAGCTTCCTACGAGCAGTACTTC. Looking up the rest from reference TRBV19 and TRBJ2-7 gives the full variable domain: DGGITQSPKYLFRKEGQNVTLSCEQNLNHDAMYWYRQDPGQGLRLIYYSQIVNDFQKGDIAEGYSVSREKKESFPLTVTSAQKNPTAFYLCASSKLAGASYEQYFGPGTRLTVT.

The V call is TRBV19, the J call TRBJ1-2, with TRBD1 identical over 7 bases. Germline V gene lookup returns CDR1 LNHDA and CDR2 SQIVND (reference sequence). The CDR3 is 14 amino acids. The V segment lost 5 bases and the J segment 7 bases; nucleotides outside the gene matches: 10. The CDR3: CASSQSVQGLGYTF. CDR3 nucleotides: TGTGCCAGTAGTCAAAGCGTACAGGGGCTTGGCTACACCTTC. The full variable domain, its missing parts supplied by reference TRBV19 and TRBJ1-2, is DGGITQSPKYLFRKEGQNVTLSCEQNLNHDAMYWYRQDPGQGLRLIYYSQIVNDFQKGDIAEGYSVSREKKESFPLTVTSAQKNPTAFYLCASSQSVQGLGYTFGSGTRLTVV.

This clone has only one observation. V usage is TRBV6-5 and J usage is TRBJ2-2; D is unclear. The CDR3 spans 11 residues. Germline V gene data show CDR1 as MNHEY and CDR2 as SVGAGI. V was pared by 6 bases and J by 11 bases, with 10 bases between. CDR3 region: CASRERGELFF. In DNA, the CDR3 is TGTGCCAGCAGGGAGCGAGGCGAGCTGTTTTTT.

This chain uses TRBV27 with TRBJ2-7, with 9 bases aligning to TRBD1. The CDR3 loop spans 14 amino acids. Germline V lookup: CDR1 MNHEY, CDR2 SMNVEV (reference sequence). V lost 9 bases, J lost 3 bases, and 9 bases stayed unmatched. The CDR3 DNA reads TGTGCCAGTTGGCCAAGGGACAGGGTCTACGAGCAGTACTTC. Protein: CASWPRDRVYEQYF.

The chain links TRBV5-4 to TRBJ1-2, with TRBD1 matching over 8 bases. Trimming cost V 0 bases and J 4 bases; bases outside gene matches: 8. Germline V lookup: CDR1 SGHNT, CDR2 YYREEE (reference sequence). The CDR3 loop spans 16 amino acids. The CDR3 is CASSLARGRQGYGYTF. The CDR3 DNA is TGTGCCAGCAGCTTGGCCAGGGGGCGCCAAGGCTATGGCTACACCTTC.

The chain uses TRBV7-3 and TRBJ2-1; a possible D gene is TRBD2 (7 bases). V was clipped by 5 bases and J by 3 bases, with 14 bases between them. The CDR3 consists of 15 residues. The germline gives CDR1 SGHTA, CDR2 FQGTGA. CDR3 region: CASSLAGALYNEQFF. CDR3 coding DNA: TGTGCCAGCAGCCTTGCGGGGGCCCTCTACAATGAGCAGTTCTTC.

J is TRBJ2-1 and V is TRBV11-3, with TRBD2 matching over 10 bases. The trim removed 1 base at V and 9 bases at J, leaving 6 bases unmatched. Germline CDR1 is SGHNT and CDR2 is YENEEA. The CDR3 length is 15 residues. In DNA form, the CDR3 reads TGTGCCAGCAGCTTAGTCACTAGCGGGATTGGTGAGCAGTTCTTC. It codes for CASSLVTSGIGEQFF.

The chain has TRBV5-4 and TRBJ2-3, with a tentative D call TRBD1 (6 bases). The CDR3 has 16 residues. Germline CDR1 SGHNT, CDR2 YYREEE (reference sequence). V dropped 0 bases and J dropped 1 base, with 12 bases sitting between them. The CDR3 DNA sequence: TGTGCCAGCAGCTTGGTAGGCAGGGGAGGCACAGATACGCAGTATTTT. This codes for CASSLVGRGGTDTQYF.

The chain combines TRBV19 with TRBJ2-6, with TRBD2 as a possible D gene (5 bases). V was shortened by 7 bases and J by 7 bases, with 11 bases between the two germline ends. The germline CDR1 and CDR2 sequences are LNHDA and SQIVND (reference sequence). The CDR3 consists of 13 residues. DNA of the CDR3: TGTGCCAGTAATGAGGGATTAGCCAACGTCCTGACTTTC. This encodes CASNEGLANVLTF.